Presented here are 25 T cell receptor beta chains from one specimen sequenced in a study of human T cells and chemical hapten exposure. TCRdb re-derived calls from the RACE reads in MiXCR, one entry per CDR3 protein. The table includes some 42,000 distinct CDR3 sequences, around a tenth detected once. The time point here: patch test 2, 6 weeks after DPC sensitization. Regarding treatment: therapeutic diphenylcyclopropenone sensitization with weekly scalp DPC. Unseparated into fractions, whole blood served as the source from which total RNA was extracted. Material: whole blood, obtained in connection with sensitization to the hapten diphenylcyclopropenone (DPC). These receptors were taken from a woman aged 25 to 39 with alopecia areata. Some clones in this sample may be carry-over from other donors' samples.

J is TRBJ1-1 and V is TRBV4-3; no firm D call. The V end lost 4 bases, the J end lost 3 bases, and 9 bases lay between the germline ends. Looked up from germline, CDR1 is LGHNA and CDR2 is YSLEER. The CDR3 consists of 13 residues. The CDR3 is CASSPLGDTEAFF. The CDR3 DNA sequence: TGCGCCAGCAGCCCCCTCGGGGACACTGAAGCTTTCTTT.

This clonotype was counted between two and nine times. The chain uses TRBV19 and TRBJ1-1; D is possibly TRBD1 (6 bases). This CDR3 contains 16 residues. Germline values: CDR1 LNHDA, CDR2 SQIVND (reference sequence). Trimming shortened V by 6 bases and J by 4 bases, and 21 bases separated the two germline ends. The CDR3 is CASSTPGQRVGTEAFF. The CDR3 bases are TGTGCCAGTAGCACCCCAGGACAGAGAGTTGGCACTGAAGCTTTCTTT.

The CDR3 spells CASSVYGPNYGYTF. The CDR3 DNA sequence: TGTGCCAGCAGCGTTTACGGGCCGAACTATGGCTACACCTTC. The V gene is TRBV7-8, the J gene TRBJ1-2; no clear D. This CDR3 is 14 amino acids long. Deletions cut 5 bases from V and 2 bases from J, with 12 bases between. Germline lookup yields CDR1 SGHVS and CDR2 FQNEAQ.

This clonotype has at least ten counts. The V call is TRBV10-3, the J call TRBJ1-2; no definite D call. The CDR3 is 15 residues long. Per germline, CDR1 ENHRY and CDR2 SYGVKD. V was clipped by 0 bases and J by 7 bases, with 15 bases between them. The CDR3 coding sequence is TGTGCCATCAGTGAGTCGGTGCGGGAGGGAGCTGGCTACACCTTC. Encoded protein: CAISESVREGAGYTF.

This clonotype was counted ten times or more. The J gene is TRBJ1-5, the V gene TRBV12-2; the table names TRBD1, a call not compared with the DNA. TRBV12-2 is a known pseudogene. CDR3 size: 18 residues. Written as DNA, the CDR3 is TGTGCAAGTCGCTTAGCCTACACCGGGAAAAATAGCAATCAGCCCCAGCATTTT. It is translated as CASRLAYTGKNSNQPQHF.

The chain employs TRBV28 and TRBJ2-1; D gene unclear. CDR3 length: 14 residues. Germline V gene data show CDR1 as MDHEN and CDR2 as SYDVKM. Trimming took 8 bases from V and 3 from J, leaving 14 bases between them. DNA of the CDR3: TGTGCCAGCTCAGTCGAGATAGGCTACAATGAGCAGTTCTTC. Residues: CASSVEIGYNEQFF.

CDR3 amino acids: CASSQVGTGDASVGEQYF. CDR3 bases: TGTGCCAGCAGCCAAGTCGGAACAGGGGACGCCTCGGTAGGCGAGCAGTACTTC. The genes are TRBV3-1 and TRBJ2-7; the match to TRBD1 covers 7 bases. Trimming removed 1 base from V and 6 bases from J; junction bases left unmatched: 18. Germline V gene sequence: CDR1 LGHDT, CDR2 YNNKEL (reference sequence). The CDR3 has 18 residues.

The chain joins TRBV12-5 to TRBJ2-5; 8 nucleotides match TRBD2. This CDR3 spans 15 amino acids. The germline gives CDR1 LGHNT, CDR2 FRNRAP. V lost 6 bases to trimming and J lost 1 base; unmatched junction nucleotides: 7. The CDR3 region is CASGQITSGQETQYF. The CDR3 region has the DNA TGTGCTAGTGGCCAAATAACTAGCGGCCAAGAGACCCAGTACTTC.

This clonotype was found many times. In nucleotides, the CDR3 is TGTGCCAGCAGTGGCAAACAGGGCATCCAAGAGACCCAGTACTTC. This translates into CASSGKQGIQETQYF. The rearrangement joins TRBV25-1 to TRBJ2-5, with D maybe TRBD1 (6 bases). Germline values: CDR1 MGHDK, CDR2 SYGVNS. V was clipped by 4 bases and J by 1 base, with 13 bases between them. There are 15 residues in the CDR3.

The chain recombines TRBV11-2 with TRBJ2-1, with 8 bases aligning to TRBD1. V was pared by 1 base and J by 7 bases, with 3 bases of the junction left unmatched. Germline loops: CDR1 SGHAT, CDR2 FQNNGV. This CDR3 has 14 amino acids. The CDR3 sequence: CASSLAGQVNEQFF. DNA of the CDR3: TGTGCCAGCAGCTTAGCGGGACAGGTAAATGAGCAGTTCTTC. The full variable domain, completed using reference TRBV11-2 and TRBJ2-1, is EAGVAQSPRYKIIEKRQSVAFWCNPISGHATLYWYQQILGQGPKLLIQFQNNGVVDDSQLPKDRFSAERLKGVDSTLKIQPAKLEDSAVYLCASSLAGQVNEQFFGPGTRLTVL.

This clonotype was seen a few times. V and J are TRBV28 and TRBJ2-2; weak D call: TRBD2 (6 bases). The CDR3 totals 16 residues. The germline V gene encodes CDR1 MDHEN and CDR2 SYDVKM. Trimming left V 4 bases short and J 2 bases short, with 14 bases between. In nucleotides, the CDR3 is TGTGCCAGCAGTTGGGGTGGAGGGAGAAACACCGGGGAGCTGTTTTTT. This translates into CASSWGGGRNTGELFF.

The chain links TRBV7-3 to TRBJ2-3; 8 positions agree with TRBD2. The length of the CDR3 is 18 residues. Trimming at V came to 1 base and at J to 4 bases, leaving 13 bases not matched to a gene. Germline CDR1 SGHTA, CDR2 FQGTGA. CDR3 region: CASSLSPRERGKPDTQYF. Here the CDR3 DNA reads TGTGCCAGCAGCTTAAGCCCCAGGGAGCGGGGGAAGCCAGATACGCAGTATTTT. Full variable domain (remainder filled in from reference TRBV7-3 and TRBJ2-3): GAGVSQTPSNKVTEKGKYVELRCDPISGHTALYWYRQSLGQGPEFLIYFQGTGAADDSGLPNDRFFAVRPEGSVSTLKIQRTERGDSAVYLCASSLSPRERGKPDTQYFGPGTRLTVL.

The chain carries TRBV19 and TRBJ1-5; D is possibly TRBD1 (6 bases). The CDR3 sequence is 15 residues long. Germline assignment: CDR1 LNHDA and CDR2 SQIVND (reference sequence). V was pared by 4 bases and J by 1 base, with 11 bases between. CDR3 loop: CASSTTGLSNQPQHF. The DNA of the CDR3 is TGTGCCAGTAGTACGACAGGACTGAGCAATCAGCCCCAGCATTTT.

This rearrangement joins TRBV10-3 to TRBJ2-7; a possible D gene is TRBD2 (5 bases). Germline CDR1 is ENHRY and CDR2 is SYGVKD. V dropped 6 bases and J dropped 2 bases, with 8 bases sitting between them. The CDR3 totals 12 residues. This CDR3 reads CAISQRPYEQYF. The DNA of the CDR3 is TGTGCCATCAGCCAGCGGCCCTACGAGCAGTACTTC.

J is TRBJ2-1 and V is TRBV4-3; TRBD2 aligns across 9 bases. The junction had 16 bases not matched to a gene; V was cut back by 3 bases and J by 1 base. This CDR3 comprises 20 residues. From germline, CDR1 is LGHNA and CDR2 YSLEER. The CDR3 is CASSHPSGASGDRSYNEQFF. The CDR3 region has the DNA TGCGCCAGCAGCCACCCCTCCGGGGCTAGCGGGGATCGGTCCTACAATGAGCAGTTCTTC.

The chain carries TRBV20-1 and TRBJ2-5; TRBD1 might be the D (5 bases). V dropped 3 bases and J dropped 1 base, with 6 bases sitting between them. This CDR3 has 12 amino acids. Germline lookup yields CDR1 DFQATT and CDR2 SNEGSKA (reference sequence). The CDR3 reads CSASQGQETQYF. In nucleotides, the CDR3 is TGCAGTGCTAGTCAGGGCCAAGAGACCCAGTACTTC.

This clonotype occurred a few times. This chain connects TRBV25-1 to TRBJ1-4; 7 bases are a match to TRBD1. In germline, CDR1 is MGHDK, CDR2 SYGVNS. V gave up 1 base and J gave up 8 bases; unmatched junction bases: 13. This CDR3 is built from 17 residues. CDR3 region: CASSELVQGLDGEKLFF. CDR3 coding DNA: TGTGCCAGCAGTGAATTGGTACAGGGGCTTGATGGAGAAAAACTGTTTTTT.

The rearrangement joins TRBV6-2 or TRBV6-3 to TRBJ2-7; 7 bases match TRBD2. The CDR3 is made up of 13 amino acids. The J segment lost 5 bases and the V segment lost 4 bases, leaving 5 bases of the junction unmatched. Germline CDR1 MNHEY, CDR2 SVGEGT. The CDR3 sequence: CASSFARGDEQYF. In nucleotides, the CDR3 is TGTGCCAGCAGTTTCGCCCGGGGGGACGAGCAGTACTTC.

The genes are TRBV10-3 and TRBJ1-3; 8 bases map to TRBD1. Germline V gives CDR1 ENHRY, CDR2 SYGVKD. Trimming at V came to 6 bases and at J to 2 bases, leaving 3 bases not matched to a gene. The CDR3 sequence is 14 residues long. CDR3 nucleotides: TGTGCCATCAGGCAGGGGGCTGCTGGAAACACCATATATTTT. Translating it yields CAIRQGAAGNTIYF.

This clonotype was seen many times. Written as DNA, the CDR3 is TGTGCCAGCAGCTTAGTCGGGGGAGCCTACGAGCAGTACTTC. This encodes CASSLVGGAYEQYF. The rearrangement uses TRBV11-2 and TRBJ2-7; D possibly corresponds to TRBD2 (6 bases). Germline V gene lookup returns CDR1 SGHAT and CDR2 FQNNGV. V lost 1 base, J lost 2 bases, and 9 bases lay in between. This CDR3 spans 14 amino acids. Full variable domain (outside the CDR3, taken from reference TRBV11-2 and TRBJ2-7): EAGVAQSPRYKIIEKRQSVAFWCNPISGHATLYWYQQILGQGPKLLIQFQNNGVVDDSQLPKDRFSAERLKGVDSTLKIQPAKLEDSAVYLCASSLVGGAYEQYFGPGTRLTVT.

This clonotype was found a few times. The J gene is TRBJ2-5, the V gene TRBV7-2; no clear D gene. The CDR3 covers 13 residues. The germline V gene encodes CDR1 SGHTA and CDR2 FQGNSA. With 5 bases removed from V and 3 bases from J, the gap between germline ends came to 10 bases. Written as DNA, the CDR3 is TGTGCCAGCAGCCCGATCCGAGAAGAGACCCAGTACTTC. Amino acids: CASSPIREETQYF.

About this clonotype: This clone may be a read error of a much larger clone one base away. This chain connects TRBV14 to TRBJ2-2, with 7 nucleotides matching TRBD1. This CDR3 comprises 18 residues. Germline assignment: CDR1 SGHDN and CDR2 FVKESK. The CDR3 region is CASSQVNTGTANTGEPFF. The CDR3 DNA is TGTGCCAGCAGCCAAGTTAACACCGGGACAGCGAACACCGGGGAGCCGTTTTTT.

This clonotype came up many times. The V call is TRBV30, the J call TRBJ2-6; no clear D. The CDR3 sequence is 13 residues long. Between the trimmed V and J ends, which lost 0 bases and 1 base, there was a span of 1 base. The V gene's germline CDR1 is GTSNPN and CDR2 SVGIG (reference sequence). CDR3 coding DNA: TGTGCCTGGAGTGTTTCTGGGGCCAACGTCCTGACTTTC. This gives the protein CAWSVSGANVLTF.

This clonotype was seen at least ten times. The rearrangement uses TRBV7-3 and TRBJ2-1; unclear D gene. The CDR3 spans 13 residues. In germline, CDR1 is SGHTA, CDR2 FQGTGA. Trimming stripped 2 bases from V and 6 bases from J, with 8 bases between. As DNA, the CDR3 is TGTGCCAGCAGCTTACGGGCCGTCAATGAGCAGTTCTTC. As protein: CASSLRAVNEQFF.

This clonotype has a handful of counts. The J gene is TRBJ2-6, the V gene TRBV7-2, with 10 positions matching TRBD1. The germline V gene has CDR1 SGHTA and CDR2 FQGNSA. This CDR3 spans 18 amino acids. The V and J ends lost 5 bases and 2 bases, in that order; junction bases with no gene match: 9. CDR3 nucleotides: TGTGCCAGCAGCCCCCGGGACAGGGGTTCGCCTGGGGCCAACGTCCTGACTTTC. Translated, it gives CASSPRDRGSPGANVLTF.